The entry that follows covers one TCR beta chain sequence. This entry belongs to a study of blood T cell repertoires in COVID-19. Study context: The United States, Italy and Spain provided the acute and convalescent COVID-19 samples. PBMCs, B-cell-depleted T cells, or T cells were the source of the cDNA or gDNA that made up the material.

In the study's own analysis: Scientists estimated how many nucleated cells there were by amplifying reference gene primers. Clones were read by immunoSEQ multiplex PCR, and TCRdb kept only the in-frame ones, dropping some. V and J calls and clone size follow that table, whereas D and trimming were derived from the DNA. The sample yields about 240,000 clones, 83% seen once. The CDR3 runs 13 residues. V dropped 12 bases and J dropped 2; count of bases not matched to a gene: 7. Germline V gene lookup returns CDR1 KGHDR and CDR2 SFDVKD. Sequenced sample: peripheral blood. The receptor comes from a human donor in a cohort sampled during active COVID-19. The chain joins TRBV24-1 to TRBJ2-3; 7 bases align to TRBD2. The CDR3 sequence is CALSGGPTDTQYF. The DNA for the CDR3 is TGTGCCCTCTCGGGGGGTCCCACAGATACGCAGTATTTT.